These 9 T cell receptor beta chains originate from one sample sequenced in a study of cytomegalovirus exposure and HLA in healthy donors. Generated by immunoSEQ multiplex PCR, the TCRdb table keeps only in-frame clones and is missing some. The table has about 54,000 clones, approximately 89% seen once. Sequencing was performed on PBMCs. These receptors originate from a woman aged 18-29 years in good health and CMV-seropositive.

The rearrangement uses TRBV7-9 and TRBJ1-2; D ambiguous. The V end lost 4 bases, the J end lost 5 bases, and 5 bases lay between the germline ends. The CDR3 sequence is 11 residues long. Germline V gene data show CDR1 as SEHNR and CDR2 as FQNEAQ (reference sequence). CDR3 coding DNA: TGTGCCAGCAGCTCAGATTATGGCTACACCTTC. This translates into CASSSDYGYTF.

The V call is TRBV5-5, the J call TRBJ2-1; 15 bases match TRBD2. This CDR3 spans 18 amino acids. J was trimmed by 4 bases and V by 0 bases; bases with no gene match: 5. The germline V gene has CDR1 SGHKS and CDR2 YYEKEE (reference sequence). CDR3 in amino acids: CASSLVRTSGGVYNEQFF. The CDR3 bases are TGTGCCAGCAGCTTGGTTAGGACTAGCGGGGGGGTGTACAATGAGCAGTTCTTC.

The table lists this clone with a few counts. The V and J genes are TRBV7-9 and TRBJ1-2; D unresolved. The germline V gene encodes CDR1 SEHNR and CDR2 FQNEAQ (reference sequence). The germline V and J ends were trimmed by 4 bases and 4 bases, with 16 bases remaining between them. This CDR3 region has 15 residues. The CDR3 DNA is TGTGCCAGCAGCTCTTCCCTTGGTAGTAGCTATGGCTACACCTTC. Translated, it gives CASSSSLGSSYGYTF. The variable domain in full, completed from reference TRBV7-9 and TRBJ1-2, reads DTGVSQNPRHKITKRGQNVTFRCDPISEHNRLYWYRQTLGQGPEFLTYFQNEAQLEKSRLLSDRFSAERPKGSFSTLEIQRTEQGDSAMYLCASSSSLGSSYGYTFGSGTRLTVV.

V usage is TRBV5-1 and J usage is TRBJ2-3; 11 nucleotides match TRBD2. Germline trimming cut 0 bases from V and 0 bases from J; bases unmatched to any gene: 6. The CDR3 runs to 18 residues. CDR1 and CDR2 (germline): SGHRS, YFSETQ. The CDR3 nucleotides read TGCGCCAGCAGCTTGGCCCTAGGGACTAGCGGTAGCACAGATACGCAGTATTTT. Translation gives CASSLALGTSGSTDTQYF.

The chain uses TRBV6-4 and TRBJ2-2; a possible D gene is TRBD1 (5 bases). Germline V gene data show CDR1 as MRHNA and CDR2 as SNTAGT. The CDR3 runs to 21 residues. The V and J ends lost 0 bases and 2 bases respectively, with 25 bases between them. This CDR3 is CASSDSGAWKGSLRNTGELFF. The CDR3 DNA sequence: TGTGCCAGCAGTGACTCAGGCGCGTGGAAGGGGTCGCTACGTAACACCGGGGAGCTGTTTTTT.

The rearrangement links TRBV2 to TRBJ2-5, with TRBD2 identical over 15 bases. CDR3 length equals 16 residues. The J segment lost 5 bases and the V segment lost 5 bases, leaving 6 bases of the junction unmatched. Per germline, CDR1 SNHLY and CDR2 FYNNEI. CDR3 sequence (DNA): TGTGCCAGCAGTCCACGGACTAGCGGGGGGGCGGAGACCCAGTACTTC. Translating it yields CASSPRTSGGAETQYF. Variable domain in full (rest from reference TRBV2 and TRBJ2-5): EPEVTQTPSHQVTQMGQEVILRCVPISNHLYFYWYRQILGQKVEFLVSFYNNEISEKSEIFDDQFSVERPDGSNFTLKIRSTKLEDSAMYFCASSPRTSGGAETQYFGPGTRLLVL.

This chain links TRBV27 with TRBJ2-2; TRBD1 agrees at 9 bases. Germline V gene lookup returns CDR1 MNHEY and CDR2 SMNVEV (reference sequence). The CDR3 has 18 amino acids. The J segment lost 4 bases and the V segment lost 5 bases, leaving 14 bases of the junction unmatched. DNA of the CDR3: TGTGCCAGCAGTCCACTCCTCACGGGACAGGGTTCCACCGGGGAGCTGTTTTTT. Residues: CASSPLLTGQGSTGELFF.

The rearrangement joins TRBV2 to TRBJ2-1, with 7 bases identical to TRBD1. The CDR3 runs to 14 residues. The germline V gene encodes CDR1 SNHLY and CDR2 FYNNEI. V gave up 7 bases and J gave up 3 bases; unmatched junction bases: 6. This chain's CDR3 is CASIPDRLYNEQFF. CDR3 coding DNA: TGTGCCAGCATCCCGGACAGGCTCTACAATGAGCAGTTCTTC.

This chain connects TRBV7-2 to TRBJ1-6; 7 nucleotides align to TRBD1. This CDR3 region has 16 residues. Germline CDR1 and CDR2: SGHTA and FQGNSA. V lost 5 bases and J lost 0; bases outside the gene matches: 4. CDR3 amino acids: CASSPDRSSYNSPLHF. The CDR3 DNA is TGTGCCAGCAGCCCGGACAGGAGCTCCTATAATTCACCCCTCCACTTT.